This T cell receptor beta chain is from a study of shared clonotypes between healthy human individuals. Study overall: CD4 naive and memory got three plates each, CD8 naive two, CD8 memory one. General study findings and limits: Sampling used blood alone; tissue repertoires probably differ.

TCRdb's table, derived via immunoSEQ multiplex PCR, lists solely in-frame clones and lacks some. The sample consists of 1,400,000 or so clones, 97% to 99% of them appearing once. As regards this clone: Its antigen remains unidentified.

Recent vaccinations or acute infections were absent in the healthy HIV-negative adult donors. A split of CD4+ cells into CD45RA+ naive and CD45RA-negative memory subsets was performed. Germline CDR1 reads MDHEN; CDR2 reads SYDVKM. This CDR3 has 12 amino acids. V was clipped by 2 bases and J by 5 bases, with 4 bases between them. Material: naive CD4+ T cells sorted from blood. As for subset: CD45RA+ positively selected. This receptor was obtained from a man aged 25 to 40 in good health. The chain is built from TRBV28 and TRBJ1-5; no definite D call. Written as DNA, the CDR3 is TGTGCCAGCAGTTTAGAGGATCAGCCCCAGCATTTT. Amino acid sequence: CASSLEDQPQHF.